This T cell receptor (beta chain) was captured by sequencing in a study of T cells in Graves' hyperthyroidism and ophthalmopathy. PBMCs were derived from 10 ml fresh peripheral blood. The CDR3 regions of TCR beta were amplified from RNA transcripts. In the first-round RT-PCR of the TCR CDR3, the HTBI primer set was used. TCRdb re-derived calls from the multiplex PCR reads in MiXCR, one entry per CDR3 protein. This table has 800,000 or so distinct CDR3 sequences, 38% appearing once. The germline CDR1 and CDR2 sequences are LNHDA and SQIVND (reference sequence). Trimming removed 6 bases at V and 5 bases at J, with 11 bases between. The CDR3 runs 13 residues. This clonotype was observed many times.

Source material: blood. This sequence joins TRBV19 and TRBJ1-5; a weak D match, TRBD1 (6 bases). The TCR originated in a young man with Graves' hyperthyroidism. The CDR3 nucleotides are TGTGCCAGTAGCTCAACAGGGCATCAGCCCCAGCATTTT. This gives the protein CASSSTGHQPQHF.